A single sample gave rise to the 3 T cell receptor beta chains below, sequenced in a study of blood T cell repertoires in COVID-19. Sequencing was performed with immunoSEQ multiplex PCR; in TCRdb, only in-frame clones are kept and a portion is missing. The sample holds some 230,000 clones, about four fifths seen once. The sample consisted of peripheral blood. The receptors derive from a woman younger than 45 who had recovered from COVID-19.

This clone was seen a few times. The rearrangement uses TRBV7-9 and TRBJ2-7; 14 bases fit TRBD2. CDR1 is SEHNR and CDR2 is FQNEAQ in the germline V gene (reference sequence). Losses at the gene ends were 5 bases for V and 3 bases for J; bases not matched to a gene: 6. The CDR3 extends over 16 amino acids. The CDR3 nucleotides read TGTGCCAGCAGCCCAGGGGGACTAGCGGGAGACTACGAGCAGTACTTC. It specifies CASSPGGLAGDYEQYF.

V usage is TRBV5-1 and J usage is TRBJ2-2, with TRBD1 identical over 8 bases. This CDR3 is built from 14 residues. The germline gives CDR1 SGHRS, CDR2 YFSETQ. Trimming cost V 4 bases and J 6 bases; bases outside gene matches: 5. CDR3 sequence reads: CASSLAGGPGELFF. CDR3 nucleotide sequence: TGCGCCAGCAGCCTGGCAGGGGGCCCCGGGGAGCTGTTTTTT. The variable domain in full, completed from reference TRBV5-1 and TRBJ2-2, reads KAGVTQTPRYLIKTRGQQVTLSCSPISGHRSVSWYQQTPGQGLQFLFEYFSETQRNKGNFPGRFSGRQFSNSRSEMNVSTLELGDSALYLCASSLAGGPGELFFGEGSRLTVL.

This chain joins TRBV27 and TRBJ1-4; D might be TRBD1 (6 bases). CDR1 and CDR2 from the germline V gene are MNHEY and SMNVEV (reference sequence). Between the trimmed V and J ends, which lost 6 bases and 5 bases, there was a span of 10 bases. The CDR3 has 13 amino acids. The DNA for the CDR3 is TGTGCCAGCAGAAGGCAGGGGAATGAAAAACTGTTTTTT. Translation: CASRRQGNEKLFF.